This T cell receptor beta chain was obtained from a study of shared clonotypes between healthy human individuals. Overall study results and limits: The rarefaction results pointed to incomplete sorted-subset sequencing despite large depth.

Comment on this clone: Its specificity is not known.

Assay: immunoSEQ multiplex PCR; the TCRdb copy retains only in-frame clones and omits some. The sample carries millions of clones, roughly 92% recorded once. The study drew all its donors from Caucasian adults living in Nashville, Tennessee. The authors divided CD4+ cells into CD45RA+ naive and CD45RA-negative memory subsets. V gave up 2 bases and J gave up 1 base, with 14 bases separating them. CDR3 length: 17 residues. Looked up from germline, CDR1 is MNHNS and CDR2 is SASEGT. The TCR sequence derives from a man aged 18-30 years in good health. V and J are TRBV6-1 and TRBJ1-4, with a tentative D call TRBD1 (6 bases). Sequencing was performed on naive CD4+ T cells sorted from blood. Sample subset: CD45RA+ positively selected. The CDR3 sequence is CASSEYRDQRTNEKLFF. DNA for the CDR3: TGTGCCAGCAGTGAATACAGGGATCAGAGAACTAATGAAAAACTGTTTTTT.